This T cell receptor (beta chain) was sequenced for a study of shared clonotypes between healthy human individuals. This CDR3 comprises 17 residues. Trimming cost V 4 bases and J 8 bases; bases outside gene matches: 14. Germline V lookup: CDR1 SGHDN, CDR2 FVKESK. This table comes from immunoSEQ multiplex PCR, and its TCRdb copy is limited to in-frame clones, with some not included. The data show more than 400,000 clones, with less than 96% seen just once and about 0.064% held by the top ten. The chain uses TRBV14 and TRBJ2-1; 10 nucleotides match TRBD2. The sequenced sample consisted of naive CD4+ T cells sorted from blood. Subset described: CD45RA+ positively selected. This sequence was found in a woman between 25 and 40 years old in good health. CDR3: CASSLGGLAPLWDEQFF. The CDR3 nucleotides read TGTGCCAGCAGCCTGGGGGGACTAGCGCCCTTGTGGGATGAGCAGTTCTTC.